In its sample, the clone carrying this T cell receptor (beta chain) was seen a few times. Its antigen is not known. The record originates from a study of blood T cells in healthy people across ages. For the second PCR, which ran for roughly 6 to 12 cycles, a sample-barcoded 5' primer and a J-beta primer mix were used. TCRdb used MiXCR to reprocess the 5' RACE reads, holding one entry per CDR3 protein. The repertoire includes 1.4 million to 1.5 million distinct CDR3 sequences, 35% to 45% of them detected once, and 7.9% sits in the top ten. CDR1 is MGHRA and CDR2 is YSYEKL in the germline V gene. Trimming removed 4 bases from V and 10 bases from J; junction bases left unmatched: 14. The CDR3 spans 17 residues. Per-sample yields of isolated PBMCs were at least 6 million. Study results and limitations: Per million T cells, the diversity of TCR beta decreased roughly linearly as age advanced. TCR beta diversity correlated strongly with naive T cell percentage. Diversity figures based on one million T cells were deemed too low.

Material for sequencing was blood. The TCR was taken from a woman aged 18-29 years in good health. This chain uses TRBV4-1 with TRBJ1-6, with 9 bases aligning to TRBD1. The CDR3 DNA sequence: TGCGCCAGCAGCCGCGTTGGACAGGGGCTAGTACGGTCACCCCTCCACTTT. Residues: CASSRVGQGLVRSPLHF.